This T cell receptor (beta chain) was captured in a study of Ad26.COV2.S vaccination and SARS-CoV-2 variants. TCRdb keeps only in-frame clones here, not all; method: immunoSEQ multiplex PCR. This sample has a few hundred thousand clones; 92% occur once, and the top ten carry under 2%. The CDR3 is 15 amino acids. The V segment lost 6 bases and the J segment 2 bases; nucleotides outside the gene matches: 4. Germline CDR1 and CDR2: SNHLY and FYNNEI. Study-level results: Greater spike-specific TCR breadth was seen in vaccine recipients than in placebo recipients. Analyses that measured TCR breadth and depth may have underestimated total T cell responses. A substantial breadth of spike-specific CD8+ and CD4+ T cell responses after vaccination has been reported.

Regarding this clone: The antigen is not known.

Treatment noted: approximately 18 received Ad26.COV2.S at low or high dose, single or two shots; roughly 5 received placebo; per-sample allocation not given. Vaccine and placebo recipients were sampled on day 63 after the first injection. Donor was an adult aged 18-55 years in Boston. Source: peripheral blood, taken in a trial of Ad26.COV2.S vaccine versus placebo. This TCR came from a person aged 18-65 years who received the Ad26.COV2.S COVID-19 vaccine or a placebo. The rearrangement links TRBV2 to TRBJ1-5; 10 bases match TRBD1. In DNA, the CDR3 is TGTGCCAGCAGCGGACAGGGGGTGGGCAATCAGCCCCAGCATTTT. It encodes CASSGQGVGNQPQHF.